This entry is about one T cell receptor beta chain. This sample was taken from a study of T cell changes during pregnancy in multiple sclerosis. The V segment lost 4 bases and the J segment 8 bases; nucleotides outside the gene matches: 15. Germline assignment: CDR1 LGHNA and CDR2 YNFKEQ. The CDR3 extends over 17 amino acids. Profiled with immunoSEQ multiplex PCR; TCRdb holds only in-frame clones, not every one. The sample lists about 49,000 clones, 85% to 90% occurring once. The material was peripheral blood, obtained after pregnancy. This receptor was obtained from a female donor in good health, enrolled as a control in a pregnancy study. The chain links TRBV4-2 to TRBJ2-1, with 9 bases matching TRBD2. The CDR3 DNA sequence: TGTGCCAGCAGCCGAAGAACCGGCCTAGCGGGATTGGATGAGCAGTTCTTC. Translation gives CASSRRTGLAGLDEQFF.